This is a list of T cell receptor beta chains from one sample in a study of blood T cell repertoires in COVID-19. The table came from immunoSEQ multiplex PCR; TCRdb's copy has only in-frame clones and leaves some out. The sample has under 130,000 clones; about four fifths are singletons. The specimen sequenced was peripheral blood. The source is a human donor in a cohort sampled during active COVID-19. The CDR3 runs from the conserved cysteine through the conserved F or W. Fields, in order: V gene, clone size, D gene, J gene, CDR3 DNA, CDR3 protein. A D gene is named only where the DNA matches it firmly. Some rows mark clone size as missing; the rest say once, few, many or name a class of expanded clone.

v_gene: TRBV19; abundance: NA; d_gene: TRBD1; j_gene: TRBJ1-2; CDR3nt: TGTGCCAGTAGTAGGACAGGTTATGGCTACACCTTC; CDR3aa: CASSRTGYGYTF
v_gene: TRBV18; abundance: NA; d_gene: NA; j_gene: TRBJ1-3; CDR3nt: TGTGCCAGCTCACCTCTTTTCGGAGGGGAGAAGGGAAACACCATATATTTT; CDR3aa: CASSPLFGGEKGNTIYF
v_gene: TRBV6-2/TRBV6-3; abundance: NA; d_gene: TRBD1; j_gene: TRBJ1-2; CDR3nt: TGTGCCAGCAGTTATCCCCATACAGGGGCCGCTGGCTACACCTTC; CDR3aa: CASSYPHTGAAGYTF
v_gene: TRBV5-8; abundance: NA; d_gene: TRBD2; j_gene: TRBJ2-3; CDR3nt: TGTGCCAGCAGCTGGGGGACTAGCGGGTTCACAGATACGCAGTATTTT; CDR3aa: CASSWGTSGFTDTQYF
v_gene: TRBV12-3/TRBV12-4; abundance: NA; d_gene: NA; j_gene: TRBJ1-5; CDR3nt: TGTGCCAGCAGTTTGACATCTAATCAGCCCCAGCATTTT; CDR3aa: CASSLTSNQPQHF
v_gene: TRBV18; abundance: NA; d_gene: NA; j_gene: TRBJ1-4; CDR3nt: TGTGCCAGCTCACCGATGCCATACCGGACAGTGCAAACGGATAATGAAAAACTGTTTTTT; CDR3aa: CASSPMPYRTVQTDNEKLFF
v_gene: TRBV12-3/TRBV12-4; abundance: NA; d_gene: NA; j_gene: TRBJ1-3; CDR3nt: TGTGCCAGCAGTTTACGGGGAAACACCATATATTTT; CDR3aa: CASSLRGNTIYF
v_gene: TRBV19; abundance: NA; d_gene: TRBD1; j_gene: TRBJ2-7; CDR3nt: TGTGCCAGTAGTCCTGGGACAGGGTTGAGTCGGTACGAGCAGTACTTC; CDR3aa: CASSPGTGLSRYEQYF
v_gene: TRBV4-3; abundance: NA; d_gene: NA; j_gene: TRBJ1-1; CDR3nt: TGCGCCAGCAGCGACTTTGCGGCTAACACTGAAGCTTTCTTT; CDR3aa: CASSDFAANTEAFF
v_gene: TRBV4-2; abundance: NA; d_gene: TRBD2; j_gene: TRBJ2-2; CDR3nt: TGTGCCAGCAGCCAAGAAGGCGGGGGGGCTGGCGGGGAGCTGTTTTTT; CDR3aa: CASSQEGGGAGGELFF
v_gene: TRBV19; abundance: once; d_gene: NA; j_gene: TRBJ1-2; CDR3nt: TGTGCCAGTAGTCTGCAGCGAAACTATGGCTACACCTTC; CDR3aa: CASSLQRNYGYTF
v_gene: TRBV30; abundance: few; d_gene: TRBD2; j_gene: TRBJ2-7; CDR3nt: TGTGCCTGGGGGACTACCTACGAGCAGTACTTC; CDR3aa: CAWGTTYEQYF
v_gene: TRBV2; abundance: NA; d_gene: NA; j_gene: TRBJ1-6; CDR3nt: TGTGCCAGCAGTGAAGGTCCCAGAGGGTCACCCCTCCACTTT; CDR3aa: CASSEGPRGSPLHF
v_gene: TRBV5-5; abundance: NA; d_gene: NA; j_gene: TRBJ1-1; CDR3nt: TGTGCCAGCAGCTCCAAACACCAGAACACTGAAGCTTTCTTT; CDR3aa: CASSSKHQNTEAFF
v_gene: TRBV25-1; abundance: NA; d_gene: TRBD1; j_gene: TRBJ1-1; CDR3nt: TGTGCCAGCAGTGGGACAGGGAGGGACACTGAAGCTTTCTTT; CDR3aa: CASSGTGRDTEAFF
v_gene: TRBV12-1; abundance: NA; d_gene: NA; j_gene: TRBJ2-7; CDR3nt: TGTGCCAGCAGACTCTCCCCAACAGGTCCCCTCGAGCAGTACTTC; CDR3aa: CASRLSPTGPLEQYF
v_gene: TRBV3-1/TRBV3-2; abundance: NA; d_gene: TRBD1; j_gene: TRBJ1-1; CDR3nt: TGTGCCAGCTCCCCCCTGGGCAGGGGGTGGACTGAAGCTTTCTTT; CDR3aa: CASSPLGRGWTEAFF
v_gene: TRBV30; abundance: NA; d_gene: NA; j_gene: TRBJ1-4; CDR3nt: TGTGCCTGGGCCGGCCCCGGGAATGAAAAACTGTTTTTT; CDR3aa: CAWAGPGNEKLFF
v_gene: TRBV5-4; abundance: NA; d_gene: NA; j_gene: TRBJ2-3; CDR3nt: TGTGCCAGCAGGGCTGACATGGTACAAGGTCGCACAGATACGCAGTATTTT; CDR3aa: CASRADMVQGRTDTQYF
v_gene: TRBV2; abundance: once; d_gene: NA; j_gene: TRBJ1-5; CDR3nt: TGTGCCAGCAGCCGGACGGGGATTAATCAGCCCCAGCATTTT; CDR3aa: CASSRTGINQPQHF
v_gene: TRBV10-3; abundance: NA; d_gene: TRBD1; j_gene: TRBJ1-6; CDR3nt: TGTGCCATCAAGGATGACAGGGTGAATTCACCCCTCCACTTT; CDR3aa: CAIKDDRVNSPLHF
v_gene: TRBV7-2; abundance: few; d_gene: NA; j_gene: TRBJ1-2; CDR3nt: TGTGCCAGCAGCTTAGTGGACAGCAAAGGCTACACCTTC; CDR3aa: CASSLVDSKGYTF
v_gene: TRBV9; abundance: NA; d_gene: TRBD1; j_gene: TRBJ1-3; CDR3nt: TGTGCCAGCAGCCCCACGGGACAGGAGTCAAACACCATATATTTT; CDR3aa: CASSPTGQESNTIYF
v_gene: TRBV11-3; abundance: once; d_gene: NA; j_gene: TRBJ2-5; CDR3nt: TGTGCCAGCAGCTTAGCCAGGGGTCAAGAGACCCAGTACTTC; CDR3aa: CASSLARGQETQYF
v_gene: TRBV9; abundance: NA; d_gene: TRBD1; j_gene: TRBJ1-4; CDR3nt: TGTGCCAGCAGCGTGGGCAGGGGGGTTTCTAATGAAAAACTGTTTTTT; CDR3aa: CASSVGRGVSNEKLFF
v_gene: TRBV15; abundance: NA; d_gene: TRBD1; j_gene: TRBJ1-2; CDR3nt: TGTGCCACCAGCAGAGCAGGGGGGAACTATGGCTACACCTTC; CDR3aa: CATSRAGGNYGYTF
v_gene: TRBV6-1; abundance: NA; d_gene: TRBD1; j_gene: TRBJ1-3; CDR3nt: TGTGCCAGCAGTGAGAGCAGGGGGCTGAACACCATATATTTT; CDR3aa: CASSESRGLNTIYF
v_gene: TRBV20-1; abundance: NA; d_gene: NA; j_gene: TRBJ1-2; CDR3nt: TGCAGTGCTAGCTCGGGTAGGGGCTACACCTTC; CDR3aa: CSASSGRGYTF
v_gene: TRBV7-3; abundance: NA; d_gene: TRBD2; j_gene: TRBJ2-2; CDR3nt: TGTGCCAGCAGCGCTTATGGATTAGCGGGGATCACCGGGGAGCTGTTTTTT; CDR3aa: CASSAYGLAGITGELFF
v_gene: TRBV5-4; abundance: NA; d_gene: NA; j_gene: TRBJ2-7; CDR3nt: TGTGCCAGCAGCTTGGGGACACTTTACGAGCAGTACTTC; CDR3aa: CASSLGTLYEQYF
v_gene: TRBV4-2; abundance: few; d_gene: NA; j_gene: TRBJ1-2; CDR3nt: TGTGCCAGCAGCCAAGTAGGGGGAGAGTATGGCTACACCTTC; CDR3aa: CASSQVGGEYGYTF
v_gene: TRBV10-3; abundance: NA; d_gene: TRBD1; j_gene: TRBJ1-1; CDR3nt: TGTGCCATCAGATTGGAGGGACAGGGGACTACTGAAGCTTTCTTT; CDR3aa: CAIRLEGQGTTEAFF
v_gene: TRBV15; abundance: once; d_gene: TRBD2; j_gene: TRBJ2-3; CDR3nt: TGTGCCACCAGCAGATCCGGGCGGGGGGTGCGCGCAGATACGCAGTATTTT; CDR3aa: CATSRSGRGVRADTQYF
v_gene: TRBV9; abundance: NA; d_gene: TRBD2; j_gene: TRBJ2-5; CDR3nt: TGTGCCAGCAGCGCATCCGGGACTAGCGGGGCTTGGGAGACCCAGTACTTC; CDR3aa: CASSASGTSGAWETQYF
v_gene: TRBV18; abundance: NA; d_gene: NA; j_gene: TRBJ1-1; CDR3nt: TGTGCCAGCTCACCAAGCCAGAACACTGAAGCTTTCTTT; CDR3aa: CASSPSQNTEAFF
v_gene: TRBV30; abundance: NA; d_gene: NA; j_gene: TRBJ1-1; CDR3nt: TGTGCCTGGAGTGGCGGAATTGACACTGAAGCTTTCTTT; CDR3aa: CAWSGGIDTEAFF
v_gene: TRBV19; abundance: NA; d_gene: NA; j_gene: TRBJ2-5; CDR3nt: TGTGCCAGTAGTATTGCCAGCGCCCAGACCCAGTACTTC; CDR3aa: CASSIASAQTQYF
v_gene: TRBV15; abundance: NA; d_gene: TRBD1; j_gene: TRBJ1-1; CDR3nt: TGTGCCACCAGCAGAGACCTACAGGGGGGAGGTACTGAAGCTTTCTTT; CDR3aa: CATSRDLQGGGTEAFF
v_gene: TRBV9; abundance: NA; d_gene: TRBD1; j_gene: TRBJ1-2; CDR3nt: TGTGCCAGCAGCGCCGGTGGGACAGTCTATGGCTACACCTTC; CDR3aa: CASSAGGTVYGYTF
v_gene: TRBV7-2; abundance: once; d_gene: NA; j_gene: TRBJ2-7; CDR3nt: TGTGCCAGCAGCCGACGGGGGTTCGACGAGCAGTACTTC; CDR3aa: CASSRRGFDEQYF
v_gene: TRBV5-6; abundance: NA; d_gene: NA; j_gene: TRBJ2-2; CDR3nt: TGTGCCAGCAGCTTAGGGGGTCATGGGATGGCCGGGGAGCTGTTTTTT; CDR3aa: CASSLGGHGMAGELFF
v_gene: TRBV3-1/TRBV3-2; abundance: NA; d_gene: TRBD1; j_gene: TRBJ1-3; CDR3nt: TGTGCCAGCAGCCCTGGACAGGGGGCGGGAAACACCATATATTTT; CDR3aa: CASSPGQGAGNTIYF
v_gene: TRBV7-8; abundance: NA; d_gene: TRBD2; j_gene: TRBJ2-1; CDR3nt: TGTGCCAGCAGCTTAATCGTTACTAGCGGGGCCCTGAGCTCCTACAATGAGCAGTTCTTC; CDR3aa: CASSLIVTSGALSSYNEQFF
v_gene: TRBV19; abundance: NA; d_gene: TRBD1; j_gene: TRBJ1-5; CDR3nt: TGTGCCAGTAGTATAGGAGGACAGGGGGTAAATCAGCCCCAGCATTTT; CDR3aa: CASSIGGQGVNQPQHF
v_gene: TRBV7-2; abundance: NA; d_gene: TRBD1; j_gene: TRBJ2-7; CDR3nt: TGTGCCAGCAGCCTGGACAGGTCCTCCTACGAGCAGTACTTC; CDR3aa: CASSLDRSSYEQYF
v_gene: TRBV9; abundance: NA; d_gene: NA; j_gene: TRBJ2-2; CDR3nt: TGTGCCAGCAACCTAGCCAGCACCGGGGAGCTGTTTTTT; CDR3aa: CASNLASTGELFF
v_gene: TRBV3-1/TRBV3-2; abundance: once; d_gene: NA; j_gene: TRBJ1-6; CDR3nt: TGTGCCAGCAGCCAAGAGGAGCCAGGGGTAAATTCACCCCTCCACTTT; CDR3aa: CASSQEEPGVNSPLHF
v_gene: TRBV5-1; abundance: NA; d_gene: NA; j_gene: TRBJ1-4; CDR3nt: TGCGCCAGCACCCGGGGGGGGTCTAATGAAAAACTGTTTTTT; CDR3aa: CASTRGGSNEKLFF
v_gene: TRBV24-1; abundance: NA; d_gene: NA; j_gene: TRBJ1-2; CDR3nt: TGTGCCACCAGCCCCGGGGGGGGAACGGGCTACACCTTC; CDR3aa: CATSPGGGTGYTF
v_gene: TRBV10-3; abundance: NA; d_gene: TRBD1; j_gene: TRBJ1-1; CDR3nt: TGTGCCATCAGCCCAGGGGGGCGGAACACTGAAGCTTTCTTT; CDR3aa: CAISPGGRNTEAFF
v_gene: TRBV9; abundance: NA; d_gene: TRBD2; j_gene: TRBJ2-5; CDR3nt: TGTGCCAGCAGCCCCGCTCGGGGGGGGTTTGGTGAGACCCAGTACTTC; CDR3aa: CASSPARGGFGETQYF
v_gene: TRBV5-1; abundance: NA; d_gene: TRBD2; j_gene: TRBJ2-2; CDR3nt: TGCGCCAGCAGCTTCGGGACTAGTGGAATCCCTCGGGAGCTGTTTTTT; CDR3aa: CASSFGTSGIPRELFF
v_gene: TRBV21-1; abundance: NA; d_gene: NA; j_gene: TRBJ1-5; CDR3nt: TGTGCCAGCAGCAACAGTGTACAGGTGGGTCAGCCCCAGCATTTT; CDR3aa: CASSNSVQVGQPQHF
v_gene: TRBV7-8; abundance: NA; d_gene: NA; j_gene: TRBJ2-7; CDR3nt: TGTGCCAGCAGCTTAATGGCACGCACCTACGAGCAGTACTTC; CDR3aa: CASSLMARTYEQYF
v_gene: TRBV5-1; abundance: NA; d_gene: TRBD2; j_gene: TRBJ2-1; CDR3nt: TGCGCCAGCAGCCTCCGAGGTAGCGGGGGGGCGATCGATGAGCAGTTCTTC; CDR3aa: CASSLRGSGGAIDEQFF
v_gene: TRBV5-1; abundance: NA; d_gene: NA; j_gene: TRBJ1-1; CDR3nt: TGCGCCAGCAGCTTGTTGGGCAGTTTGAACACTGAAGCTTTCTTT; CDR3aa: CASSLLGSLNTEAFF
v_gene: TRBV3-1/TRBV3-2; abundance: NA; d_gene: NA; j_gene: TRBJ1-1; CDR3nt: TGTGCCAGCAGCGCAACTCTGAACACTGAAGCTTTCTTT; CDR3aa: CASSATLNTEAFF
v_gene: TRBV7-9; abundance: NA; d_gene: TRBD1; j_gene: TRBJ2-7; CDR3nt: TGTGCCAGCAGCTTCGGGACAGGGGTCTCCTACGAGCAGTACTTC; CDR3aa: CASSFGTGVSYEQYF
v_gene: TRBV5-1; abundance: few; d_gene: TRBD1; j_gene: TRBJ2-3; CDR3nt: TGCGCCAGCAGCAGCGACAGGGTTGATACGCAGTATTTT; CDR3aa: CASSSDRVDTQYF
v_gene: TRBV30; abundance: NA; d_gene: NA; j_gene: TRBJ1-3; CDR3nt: TGTGCCTGGAACCCGGTTGGTAGTACTGGAAACACCATATATTTT; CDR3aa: CAWNPVGSTGNTIYF